This is a list of T cell receptor beta chains from one sample in a study of OX40 agonist ivuxolimab in advanced cancers. The assay was immunoSEQ multiplex PCR, and TCRdb's table has in-frame clones only and misses some. Here the sample spans 70,000 or so clones, 84% being singletons. This specimen was CD4+ or CD8+ T cells sorted from blood, taken in a trial of the OX40 agonist ivuxolimab. All receptors derive from an adult with an advanced solid tumor such as melanoma, head and neck, liver or kidney cancer. Each CDR3 is given with its conserved first and last residue. The order of the fields is D gene, V gene, clone size, J gene, CDR3 DNA, CDR3 protein. The D gene is left open where the match is weak. Some rows have no size entry. The others give once, few or many, or a class for an expanded clone.

TRBD2,TRBV23-1,.,TRBJ2-1,TGCGCCAGCAGTCCCTCGGGGCTGAGAGCGGGGAAGTTCTTC,CASSPSGLRAGKFF
TRBD1,TRBV2,.,TRBJ1-1,TGTGCCAGCACCAAACAGGGGGATCGGACTGAAGCTTTCTTT,CASTKQGDRTEAFF
.,TRBV7-9,.,TRBJ1-2,TGTGCCAGCAGCTTAAACGACAGGCCTAACTATGGCTACACCTTC,CASSLNDRPNYGYTF
TRBD1,TRBV6-5,once,TRBJ1-5,TGTGCCAGCAGCGACACAGGGGGCAATCAGCCCCAGCATTTT,CASSDTGGNQPQHF
TRBD1,TRBV19,.,TRBJ1-2,TGTGCCAGTAGTATAGACCTGTCGACAGGGGGTGGCTACACCTTC,CASSIDLSTGGGYTF
.,TRBV27,.,TRBJ2-3,TGTGCCAGCAGTTTGAAGAGACCGCTCACAGATACGCAGTATTTT,CASSLKRPLTDTQYF
TRBD1,TRBV18,.,TRBJ1-6,TGTGCCAGCTCACCCCGGACAGGGGGCGGTGATTCACCCCTCCACTTT,CASSPRTGGGDSPLHF
TRBD1,TRBV6-1,once,TRBJ1-4,TGTGCCAGCATTGGGGACAGGGCGGGCGAAAAACTGTTTTTT,CASIGDRAGEKLFF
.,TRBV4-2,.,TRBJ1-1,TGTGCCAGCAGCCAGGCTGGGATTCCCCTGGCTTTCTTT,CASSQAGIPLAFF
TRBD1,TRBV28,.,TRBJ1-4,TGTGCCAGCAGTTTATATTTCGGTGGGCAGGGGGAATACACAAATGAAAAACTGTTTTTT,CASSLYFGGQGEYTNEKLFF
.,TRBV11-2,.,TRBJ1-3,TGTGCCAGCAGCCCTTGGGACGGGGACTCTGGAAACACCATATATTTT,CASSPWDGDSGNTIYF
.,TRBV6-1,.,TRBJ1-6,TGTGCCAGCAGTGCCGGACCCTATAATTCACCCCTCCACTTT,CASSAGPYNSPLHF
.,TRBV9,.,TRBJ2-3,TGTGCCAGCAGCGTTAATATGGTTAAAACAGATACGCAGTATTTT,CASSVNMVKTDTQYF
.,TRBV6-1,.,TRBJ2-5,TGTGCCAGCAGTGACCCCGGGACTGGCCGAGAGACCCAGTACTTC,CASSDPGTGRETQYF
.,TRBV6-6,.,TRBJ2-1,TGTGCCAGCAGTTACCTAACAGGAGGTGAGCAGTTCTTC,CASSYLTGGEQFF
.,TRBV15,.,TRBJ1-5,TGTGCCACCAGCAGAGATGCCCCCCGGGCGCATCAGCCCCAGCATTTT,CATSRDAPRAHQPQHF
.,TRBV11-3,.,TRBJ2-7,TGTGCCAGCAGCTTATCCTGGGACACCTCGTCTTCCGAGCAGTACTTC,CASSLSWDTSSSEQYF
TRBD2,TRBV11-2,once,TRBJ2-7,TGTGCCAGCAGCTCCCGTCCCGTAGCGGGAGGCTTAAACGAGCAGTACTTC,CASSSRPVAGGLNEQYF